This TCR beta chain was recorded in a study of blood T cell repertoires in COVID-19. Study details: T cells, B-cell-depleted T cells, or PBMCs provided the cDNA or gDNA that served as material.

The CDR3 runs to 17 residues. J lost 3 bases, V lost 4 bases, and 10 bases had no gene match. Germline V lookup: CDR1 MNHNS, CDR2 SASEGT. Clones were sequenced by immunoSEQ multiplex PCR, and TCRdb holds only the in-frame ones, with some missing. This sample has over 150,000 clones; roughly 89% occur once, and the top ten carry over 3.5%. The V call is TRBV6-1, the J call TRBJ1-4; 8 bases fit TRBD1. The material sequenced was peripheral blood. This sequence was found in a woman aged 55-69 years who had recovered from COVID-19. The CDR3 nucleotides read TGTGCCAGCAGTGGGGGGCAGGGGGCGGTGGCTAATGAAAAACTGTTTTTT. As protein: CASSGGQGAVANEKLFF.